This TCR beta chain was recorded in a study of response to subunit inactivated influenza vaccine. From the RT-PCR reads, TCRdb called clonotypes with MiXCR, one entry per CDR3 protein. The data show about 570,000 distinct CDR3 sequences, about 10% seen once. The CDR3 consists of 13 residues. The germline V gene encodes CDR1 SGHAT and CDR2 FQNNGV. A remark on this clonotype: A much larger clone lies a single base off, so this may be a read error.

Another study also made use of these data, one on T cells expressing NK-cell markers. From that report: The authors generated TCR beta cDNA through 5'RACE template switching with UMIs.

This sample comprised PBMCs from blood, obtained on the day of vaccination. The V call is TRBV11-2, the J call TRBJ2-1, with 9 bases identical to TRBD2. The sequence came from a man over 45 who received an inactivated influenza vaccine. The CDR3 coding sequence is TGTACCAGCAGCTTAGAGCGGGGGGTCGAGCAGTTCTTC. Translated, it gives CTSSLERGVEQFF.